This T cell receptor (beta chain) was sequenced for a study of T-cell memory formation after mild COVID-19. At the level of the study: TCR clusters mostly belonged to single donors.

This clonotype was detected only a few times. Its specificity is unknown. Barcoded TCR alpha and TCR beta cDNA libraries with UMIs came from 5'RACE using constant-segment primers. MiXCR was run by TCRdb on the 5' RACE reads, yielding one entry per CDR3 protein. The table shows about 560,000 distinct CDR3 sequences, with around 17% occurring only once. Germline CDR1 SGHDT, CDR2 YYEEEE. Trimming removed 4 bases at V and 9 bases at J, with 10 bases between. The CDR3 runs 11 residues. Study results and limitations: Shrinking CD4+ clones resided mostly in CM and EM, and CD8+ ones in EMRA. Cross-reactive memory seemingly joined, as some responding clones were found in pre-infection memory.

The sequence came from an adult woman who had mild COVID-19 (a few samples of this study predate the infection). Cell type and time point are not known. Sequenced input: PBMCs or a T cell subset sorted from them (not recorded which). The V gene is TRBV5-6, the J gene TRBJ1-2; D uncertain. The CDR3 region is CASSQRTRYTF. For the CDR3, the DNA is TGTGCCAGCAGCCAGAGGACCCGCTACACCTTC.